This TCR beta chain was observed in a study of beta chain features in type 1 diabetes. Reverse transcription of all isolated RNA meant that expressed TCRB transcripts were sequenced. Clones were read by immunoSEQ multiplex PCR, and TCRdb kept only the in-frame ones, dropping some. The sample lists around 500,000 clones; approximately 10% were seen once. The specimen was naive CD4+ T cells from blood. The clonotype originates from a woman under 30 in good health.

The CDR3 DNA reads TGCGCCAGCAGCCAACTTCTACTAGCGGGACACAATGAGCAGTTCTTC. Its translation is CASSQLLLAGHNEQFF. The rearrangement joins TRBV4-3 to TRBJ2-1, with 10 bases that match TRBD2. The V and J ends lost 2 bases and 5 bases, in that order; junction bases with no gene match: 6. Germline V gene lookup returns CDR1 LGHNA and CDR2 YSLEER. This CDR3 comprises 16 residues.